One and the same sample provided the 11 T cell receptor beta chains below, sequenced in a study of blood T cell repertoires in COVID-19. Repertoires were generated with immunoSEQ multiplex PCR, while TCRdb's copy carries only in-frame clones and drops some. The sample lists fewer than 75,000 clones; 80% to 85% were seen once. Sequenced: peripheral blood. The source of these receptors is a human donor in a cohort sampled during active COVID-19.

The chain uses TRBV6-6 and TRBJ1-5; a possible D gene is TRBD1 (5 bases). Trimming stripped 8 bases from V and 0 bases from J, with 11 bases between. This CDR3 is 14 amino acids long. CDR1 is MNHNY and CDR2 is SVGAGI in the germline V gene (reference sequence). The CDR3 region is CASDSHYSNQPQHF. The DNA of the CDR3 is TGTGCCAGCGACAGCCACTATAGCAATCAGCCCCAGCATTTT.

DNA for the CDR3: TGTGCCAGCAGCCGCCCCTCGTCTACAACTAATGAAAAACTGTTTTTT. Its translation: CASSRPSSTTNEKLFF. The genes are TRBV7-9 and TRBJ1-4, with D unresolved. The CDR3 has 16 residues. V lost 5 bases and J 0 bases, leaving 13 bases between the germline ends. Germline values: CDR1 SEHNR, CDR2 FQNEAQ (reference sequence).

The table lists this clone with a count of one. J is TRBJ2-1 and V is TRBV24-1; the match to TRBD2 covers 7 bases. Germline lookup yields CDR1 KGHDR and CDR2 SFDVKD. The CDR3 covers 14 residues. The ends lost 3 bases at V and 10 bases at J; junction bases unmatched: 8. This chain's CDR3 is CATSDGPGGREQFF. In DNA, the CDR3 is TGTGCCACCAGTGATGGCCCGGGGGGACGCGAGCAGTTCTTC.

This clone showed up just once. CDR3 residues: CASSYSRQVHGYTF. In DNA form, the CDR3 reads TGTGCCAGCAGTTACTCTCGACAGGTTCATGGCTACACCTTC. The V and J genes are TRBV6-5 and TRBJ1-2, with a tentative D call TRBD1 (6 bases). The V end was cut by 0 bases, the J end by 6 bases, with 11 bases between. From germline, CDR1 is MNHEY and CDR2 SVGAGI. The CDR3 sequence is 14 residues long.

This clone came up many times. The rearrangement links TRBV14 to TRBJ1-1, with a weak D call TRBD1 (6 bases). The germline V gene has CDR1 SGHDN and CDR2 FVKESK. The length of the CDR3 is 14 residues. V lost 5 bases and J lost 1, with 11 bases in between. The CDR3 DNA sequence: TGTGCCAGCAGCAAGCCGGGACAGAACACTGAAGCTTTCTTT. Residues: CASSKPGQNTEAFF.

The J gene is TRBJ1-6, the V gene TRBV4-3; D gene ambiguous. CDR3 length: 17 residues. The V end lost 2 bases, the J end lost 9 bases, and 20 bases lay between the germline ends. The germline V gene encodes CDR1 LGHNA and CDR2 YSLEER. In DNA form, the CDR3 reads TGCGCCAGCAGCCAAAGCCCCCCAAGAGGAATGGCTTCACCCCTCCACTTT. Protein sequence: CASSQSPPRGMASPLHF.

This rearrangement joins TRBV6-5 to TRBJ2-7; D is perhaps TRBD1 (5 bases). This CDR3 has 13 residues. The V gene lost 2 bases and the J gene lost 6 bases, with 11 bases spanning the gap. CDR1 is MNHEY, CDR2 SVGAGI, per germline. This CDR3 reads CASSYGQLREQYF. The CDR3 DNA is TGTGCCAGCAGTTACGGACAACTTCGCGAGCAGTACTTC.

This chain connects TRBV7-6 to TRBJ2-3, with 11 bases matching TRBD2. Trimming at V came to 3 bases and at J to 2 bases, leaving 4 bases not matched to a gene. The CDR3 is 16 residues long. Germline CDR1 is SGHVS and CDR2 is FNYEAQ. The CDR3 DNA sequence: TGTGCCAGCAGCTTCCGACTAGCGGGGAACACAGATACGCAGTATTTT. Translation: CASSFRLAGNTDTQYF.

The chain uses TRBV18 and TRBJ1-3, with TRBD1 identical over 12 bases. Germline CDR1 KGHSH, CDR2 LQKENI. The CDR3 loop spans 18 amino acids. J gave up 0 bases and V 3 bases, and 6 bases lay outside the gene matches. CDR3 in amino acids: CASSPGQGATSSGNTIYF. In nucleotides, the CDR3 is TGTGCCAGCTCACCGGGACAGGGGGCCACGAGCTCTGGAAACACCATATATTTT.

The rearrangement uses TRBV27 and TRBJ2-7, with a tentative D call TRBD1 (6 bases). This CDR3 is built from 13 residues. Germline-derived CDR1 and CDR2 are MNHEY and SMNVEV (reference sequence). V was pared by 4 bases and J by 3 bases, with 10 bases between. The DNA of the CDR3 is TGTGCCAGCAGTTACAGGGCCTTCTACGAGCAGTACTTC. It specifies CASSYRAFYEQYF.

The genes are TRBV7-8 and TRBJ1-4; 8 nucleotides agree with TRBD1. The CDR3 consists of 13 residues. Germline V lookup: CDR1 SGHVS, CDR2 FQNEAQ. Germline trimming cut 5 bases from V and 7 bases from J; bases unmatched to any gene: 3. CDR3 residues: CASSRDRGEKLFF. The DNA for the CDR3 is TGTGCCAGCAGCCGCGACAGGGGTGAAAAACTGTTTTTT.